The table lists the clone carrying this T cell receptor beta chain with a few counts. What it recognizes is unknown. What was sequenced were expressed TCRB transcripts, since all of the isolated RNA had been reverse transcribed. Sequencing used immunoSEQ multiplex PCR; TCRdb keeps in-frame clones, though not all of them. The sample records roughly 330,000 clones, approximately 11% being singletons. The CDR3 is 12 amino acids. V lost 8 bases and J lost 0, with 5 bases in between. CDR1 and CDR2 from the germline V gene are SEHNR and FQNEAQ (reference sequence). These data are taken from a study of beta chain features in type 1 diabetes. Study findings and constraints: The study notes PCR might favor shorter templates equally in patients and controls. Patients showed naive, central memory and Treg TCRB repertoires that appeared more similar than those of healthy donors.

Input material: naive CD4+ T cells from blood. The receptor comes from a young woman in good health. The chain is built from TRBV7-9 and TRBJ1-5; possible D gene TRBD1, 5 bases. This chain's CDR3 is CASGASNQPQHF. The CDR3 DNA reads as TGTGCCAGCGGGGCTAGCAATCAGCCCCAGCATTTT.